Given below is one T cell receptor (beta chain) in context. The sample is drawn from a study of Graves' ophthalmopathy and Graves' hyperthyroidism. Germline-derived CDR1 and CDR2 are SEHNR and FQNEAQ (reference sequence). The ends were cut back, 11 bases at V and 5 bases at J, with 22 bases in the middle. The CDR3 covers 14 residues. The authors amplified TCR beta CDR3 regions from RNA transcripts. In the first round, RT-PCR was carried out with HTBI primers, and a multiplex PCR formed the second round. One entry per CDR3 protein results from TCRdb running MiXCR on the multiplex PCR reads. Of hundreds of thousands of distinct CDR3 sequences in the sample, more than 40% were seen once.

The sequence was obtained from an adult man with Graves' ophthalmopathy. The sample was peripheral blood. This chain uses TRBV7-9 with TRBJ2-7; D is perhaps TRBD2 (5 bases). In nucleotides, the CDR3 is TGTGCCTGGAGTGTAGCGAGGGCCTTCAACGAGCAGTACTTC. Its translation is CAWSVARAFNEQYF.